A single sample gave rise to the 11 T cell receptor beta chains below, sequenced in a study of CD8+CD57+ T cells in acquired aplastic anemia. Both TCR beta VDJ combination and CDR3 sequence profiling were carried out. Genomic DNA was the template for this profiling. MiXCR, applied by TCRdb to the reads, yields one record per CDR3 protein. The sample holds about 210,000 distinct CDR3 sequences; over 60% are singletons and the top ten take about 31%. Sequenced input: sorted CD4+, CD8+, or CD8+CD57+ T cells (not recorded which) from PBMCs. The receptors come from a human donor in good health.

The J gene is TRBJ2-5, the V gene TRBV24-1; TRBD2 is a possible D gene (5 bases). The CDR3 is 14 residues long. Per the germline V gene, CDR1 is KGHDR and CDR2 is SFDVKD. The V and J ends lost 2 bases and 7 bases respectively, with 13 bases between them. This chain's CDR3 is CATSDSRGLGTQYF. CDR3 DNA sequence: TGTGCCACCAGTGATTCTCGAGGGCTAGGGACCCAGTACTTC.

This clonotype was found many times. The chain employs TRBV20-1 and TRBJ2-5, with 8 bases identical to TRBD1. The CDR3 loop spans 13 amino acids. The trim removed 1 base at V and 5 bases at J, leaving 3 bases unmatched. Germline V gene data show CDR1 as DFQATT and CDR2 as SNEGSKA (reference sequence). CDR3 loop: CSARGRGPETQYF. CDR3 DNA sequence: TGCAGTGCTAGAGGCAGGGGGCCCGAGACCCAGTACTTC.

This clonotype was seen repeatedly, ten times or more. V and J are TRBV2 and TRBJ2-1, with TRBD1 matching over 11 bases. The CDR3 spans 15 residues. Germline V gives CDR1 SNHLY, CDR2 FYNNEI. The V gene end was trimmed by 6 bases and the J gene end by 5 bases; junction bases not matched to a gene: 6. CDR3 bases: TGTGCCAGCAGGGACAGGGGGCCGAGTCACAATGAGCAGTTCTTC. It codes for CASRDRGPSHNEQFF.

Worth noting for this clonotype: It may be a read error: a sequence one base away is much more abundant. The final CDR3 position lacks the conserved phenylalanine or tryptophan, pointing to a likely read error. This rearrangement joins TRBV6-6 to TRBJ2-3, with D possibly matching TRBD1 (6 bases). There are 15 residues in the CDR3. Germline loops: CDR1 MNHNY, CDR2 SVGAGI (reference sequence). V shed 6 bases and J shed 5 bases, with 18 bases lying between them. CDR3 in amino acids: CASSFEYRVGDTQYS. CDR3 in DNA: TGTGCCAGCAGCTTTGAGTACAGGGTTGGAGATACGCAGTATTCT.

The J gene is TRBJ1-3, the V gene TRBV7-2; D remains ambiguous. V gave up 5 bases and J gave up 2 bases, with 10 bases separating them. Germline CDR1 and CDR2: SGHTA and FQGNSA. This CDR3 spans 14 amino acids. CDR3 amino acids: CASSQGGAGNTIYF. The CDR3 nucleotides read TGTGCCAGCAGCCAAGGTGGAGCTGGAAACACCATATATTTT. Full variable domain (remainder filled in from reference TRBV7-2 and TRBJ1-3): GAGVSQSPSNKVTEKGKDVELRCDPISGHTALYWYRQSLGQGLEFLIYFQGNSAPDKSGLPSDRFSAERTGGSVSTLTIQRTQQEDSAVYLCASSQGGAGNTIYFGEGSWLTVV.

Notes on this clonotype: The junction and the germline gene differ at one end; a read error may be behind it. The V and J genes are TRBV10-3 and TRBJ2-7, with TRBD2 matching 12 bases. CDR1 and CDR2 from the germline V gene are ENHRY and SYGVKD. The CDR3 has 17 residues. CDR3 nucleotide sequence: TGTGCCAGCAGTAGTCCGAGGACTAGCGGGATTGGATACGAGCAGTACTTC. Protein: CASSSPRTSGIGYEQYF.

This chain links TRBV4-3 with TRBJ1-1, with unresolved D. Germline V gene lookup returns CDR1 LGHNA and CDR2 YSLEER. The V gene lost 1 base and the J gene lost 1 base, with 16 bases spanning the gap. The CDR3 is 17 amino acids. In DNA form, the CDR3 reads TGCGCCAGCAGCCAAGCGGTTAGCACAGATACGAACACTGAAGCTTTCTTT. Its translation is CASSQAVSTDTNTEAFF.

V usage is TRBV7-9 and J usage is TRBJ1-2; 8 bases are a match to TRBD1. Germline-derived CDR1 and CDR2 are SEHNR and FQNEAQ (reference sequence). The trim removed 7 bases at V and 4 bases at J, leaving 8 bases unmatched. This CDR3 comprises 14 residues. CDR3 sequence: CASTPAGGVYGYTF. CDR3 nucleotide sequence: TGTGCCAGCACCCCAGCAGGGGGCGTCTATGGCTACACCTTC.

The rearrangement joins TRBV19 to TRBJ2-1; D gene ambiguous. Germline-derived CDR1 and CDR2 are LNHDA and SQIVND (reference sequence). V was shortened by 7 bases and J by 3 bases, with 4 bases between the two germline ends. The CDR3 contains 11 residues. The CDR3 bases are TGTGCCAGTAAGGGCTACAATGAGCAGTTCTTC. It yields the protein CASKGYNEQFF. Full variable domain (rest looked up from reference TRBV19 and TRBJ2-1): DGGITQSPKYLFRKEGQNVTLSCEQNLNHDAMYWYRQDPGQGLRLIYYSQIVNDFQKGDIAEGYSVSREKKESFPLTVTSAQKNPTAFYLCASKGYNEQFFGPGTRLTVL.

This clonotype was detected ten times or more. The chain recombines TRBV4-1 with TRBJ2-7; D might be TRBD1 (7 bases). CDR3 length: 15 amino acids. CDR1 is MGHRA, CDR2 YSYEKL, per germline. The V end lost 1 base, the J end lost 5 bases, and 15 bases lay between the germline ends. As DNA, the CDR3 is TGCGCCAGCAGCCAAGCCGACAGGGAGGCGGACGAGCAGTACTTC. It specifies CASSQADREADEQYF.

This chain connects TRBV20-1 to TRBJ2-2; TRBD1 matches 8 bases. CDR1 and CDR2 from the germline V gene are DFQATT and SNEGSKA (reference sequence). CDR3 length: 18 amino acids. With 7 bases clipped from V and 3 bases from J, the junction kept 19 bases outside the gene matches. CDR3 DNA sequence: TGCAGTGGCACTACAGAAGACCAGGAGACAGGGGACACCGGGGAGCTGTTTTTT. Translated, it gives CSGTTEDQETGDTGELFF.